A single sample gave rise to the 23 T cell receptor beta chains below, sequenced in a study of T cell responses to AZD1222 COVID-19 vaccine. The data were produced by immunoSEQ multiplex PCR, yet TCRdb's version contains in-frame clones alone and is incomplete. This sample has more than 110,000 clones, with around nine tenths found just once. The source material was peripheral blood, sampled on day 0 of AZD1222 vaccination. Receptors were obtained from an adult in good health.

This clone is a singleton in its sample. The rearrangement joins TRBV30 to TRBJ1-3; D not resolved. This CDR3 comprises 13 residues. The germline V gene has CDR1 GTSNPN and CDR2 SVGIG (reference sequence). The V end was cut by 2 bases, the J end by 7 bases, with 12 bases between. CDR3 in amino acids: CAWSPTQRNTIYF. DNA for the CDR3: TGTGCCTGGAGTCCTACACAGAGGAACACCATATATTTT.

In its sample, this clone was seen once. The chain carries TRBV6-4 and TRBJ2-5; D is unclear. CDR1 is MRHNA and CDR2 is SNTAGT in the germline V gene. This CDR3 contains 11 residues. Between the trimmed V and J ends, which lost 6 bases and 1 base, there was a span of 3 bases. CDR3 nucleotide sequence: TGTGCCAGCAGAGGCCAAGAGACCCAGTACTTC. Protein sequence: CASRGQETQYF.

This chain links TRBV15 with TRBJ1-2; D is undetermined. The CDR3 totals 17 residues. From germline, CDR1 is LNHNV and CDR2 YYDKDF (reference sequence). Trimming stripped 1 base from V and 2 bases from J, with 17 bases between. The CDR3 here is CATSRGLGQTINYGYTF. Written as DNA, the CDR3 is TGTGCCACCAGCAGAGGGTTAGGGCAAACTATCAACTATGGCTACACCTTC.

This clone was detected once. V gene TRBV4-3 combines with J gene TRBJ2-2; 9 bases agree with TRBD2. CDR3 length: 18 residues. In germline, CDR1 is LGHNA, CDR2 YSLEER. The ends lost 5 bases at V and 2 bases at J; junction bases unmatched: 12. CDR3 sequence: CASSYRGAGGGNTGELFF. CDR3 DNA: TGCGCCAGCAGCTACCGTGGGGCGGGAGGGGGTAACACCGGGGAGCTGTTTTTT.

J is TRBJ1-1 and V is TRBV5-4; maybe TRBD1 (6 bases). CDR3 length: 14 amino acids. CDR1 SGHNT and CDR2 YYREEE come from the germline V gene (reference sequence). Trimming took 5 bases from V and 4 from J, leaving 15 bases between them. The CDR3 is CASSPGQIITEAFF. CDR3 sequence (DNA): TGTGCCAGCAGTCCGGGACAAATTATCACTGAAGCTTTCTTT.

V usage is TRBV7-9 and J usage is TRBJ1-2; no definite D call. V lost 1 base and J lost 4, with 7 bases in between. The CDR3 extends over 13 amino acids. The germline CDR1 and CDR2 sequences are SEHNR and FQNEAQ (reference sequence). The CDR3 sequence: CASSLGPTYGYTF. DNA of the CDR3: TGTGCCAGCAGCTTAGGCCCGACCTATGGCTACACCTTC.

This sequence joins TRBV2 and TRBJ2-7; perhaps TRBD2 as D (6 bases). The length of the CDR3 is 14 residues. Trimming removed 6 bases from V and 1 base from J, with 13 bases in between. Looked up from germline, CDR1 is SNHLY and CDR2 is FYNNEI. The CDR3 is CASRSGAFSYEQYF. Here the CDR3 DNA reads TGTGCCAGCAGATCGGGAGCCTTTTCCTACGAGCAGTACTTC. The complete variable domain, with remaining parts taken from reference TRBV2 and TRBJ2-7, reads EPEVTQTPSHQVTQMGQEVILRCVPISNHLYFYWYRQILGQKVEFLVSFYNNEISEKSEIFDDQFSVERPDGSNFTLKIRSTKLEDSAMYFCASRSGAFSYEQYFGPGTRLTVT.

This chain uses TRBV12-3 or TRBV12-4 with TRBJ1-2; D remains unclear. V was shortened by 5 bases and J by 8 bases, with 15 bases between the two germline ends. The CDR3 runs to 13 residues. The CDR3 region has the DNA TGTGCCAGCAGTCACGACACCTCTTCCGGCTACACCTTC. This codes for CASSHDTSSGYTF.

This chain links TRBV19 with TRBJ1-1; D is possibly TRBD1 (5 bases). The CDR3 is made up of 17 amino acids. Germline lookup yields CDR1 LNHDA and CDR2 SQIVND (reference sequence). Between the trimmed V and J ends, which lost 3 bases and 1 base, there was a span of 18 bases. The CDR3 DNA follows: TGTGCCAGTAGTATCGCCCCGGAGTATGACAGGAACACTGAAGCTTTCTTT. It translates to CASSIAPEYDRNTEAFF.

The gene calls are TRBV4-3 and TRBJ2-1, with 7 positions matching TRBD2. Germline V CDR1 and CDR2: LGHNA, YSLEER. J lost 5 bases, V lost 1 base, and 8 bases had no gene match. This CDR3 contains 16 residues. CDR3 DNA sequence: TGCGCCAGCAGCCAAGGGGAGGGAGGGCCGCACAATGAGCAGTTCTTC. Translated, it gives CASSQGEGGPHNEQFF.

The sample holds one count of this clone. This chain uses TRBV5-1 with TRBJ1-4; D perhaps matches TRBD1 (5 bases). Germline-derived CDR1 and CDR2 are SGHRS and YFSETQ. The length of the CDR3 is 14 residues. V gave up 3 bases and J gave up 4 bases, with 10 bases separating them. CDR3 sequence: CASSSDRYNEKLFF. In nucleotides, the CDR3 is TGCGCCAGCAGCTCAGACAGATATAATGAAAAACTGTTTTTT.

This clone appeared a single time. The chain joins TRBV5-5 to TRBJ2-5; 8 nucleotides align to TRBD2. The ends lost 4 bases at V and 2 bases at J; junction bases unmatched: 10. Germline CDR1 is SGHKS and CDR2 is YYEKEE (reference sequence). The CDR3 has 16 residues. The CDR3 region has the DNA TGTGCCAGCAGCCAGAGGGCTAGCGGGTATCAAGAGACCCAGTACTTC. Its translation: CASSQRASGYQETQYF.

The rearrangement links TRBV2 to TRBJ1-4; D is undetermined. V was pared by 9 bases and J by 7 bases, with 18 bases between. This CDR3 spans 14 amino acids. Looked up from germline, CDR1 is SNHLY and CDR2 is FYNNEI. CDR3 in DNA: TGTGCCAGGTCCCCCAGTGGGAGCGGTGAAAAACTGTTTTTT. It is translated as CARSPSGSGEKLFF.

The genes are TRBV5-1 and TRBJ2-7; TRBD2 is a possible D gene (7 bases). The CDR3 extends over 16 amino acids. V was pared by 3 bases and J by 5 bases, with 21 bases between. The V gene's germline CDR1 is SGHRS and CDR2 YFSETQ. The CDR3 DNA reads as TGCGCCAGCAGCTCCCGGGGGGCAGGGAATGCCGACGAGCAGTACTTC. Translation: CASSSRGAGNADEQYF.

The CDR3 reads CASSITTGGYGYTF. CDR3 DNA: TGTGCCAGTAGTATAACGACCGGCGGTTATGGCTACACCTTC. The chain recombines TRBV19 with TRBJ1-2; D is ambiguous. Trimming shortened V by 2 bases and J by 5 bases, and 12 bases separated the two germline ends. CDR3 length equals 14 residues. Germline V gives CDR1 LNHDA, CDR2 SQIVND (reference sequence).

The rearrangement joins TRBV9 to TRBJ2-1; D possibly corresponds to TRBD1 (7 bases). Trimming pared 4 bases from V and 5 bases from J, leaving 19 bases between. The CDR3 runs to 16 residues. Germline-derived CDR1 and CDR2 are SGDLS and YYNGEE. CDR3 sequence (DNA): TGTGCCAGCAGCTTCCGCGGGACAGACTTGAACAATGAGCAGTTCTTC. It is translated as CASSFRGTDLNNEQFF.

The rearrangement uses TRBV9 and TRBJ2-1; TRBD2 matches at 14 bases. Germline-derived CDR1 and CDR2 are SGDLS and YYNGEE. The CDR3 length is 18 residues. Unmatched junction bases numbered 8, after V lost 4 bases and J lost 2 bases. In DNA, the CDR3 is TGTGCCAGCAGCCGGGGACTAGCGGGGGTTCCCGCCTACAATGAGCAGTTCTTC. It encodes CASSRGLAGVPAYNEQFF.

The CDR3 nucleotides are TGTGCCAGCAGTCGACAGGGGACTGAAGCTTTCTTT. It yields the protein CASSRQGTEAFF. The chain combines TRBV25-1 with TRBJ1-1; TRBD1 aligns across 8 bases. Trimming removed 5 bases from V and 5 bases from J; junction bases left unmatched: 1. Germline CDR1 reads MGHDK; CDR2 reads SYGVNS. CDR3 size: 12 residues.

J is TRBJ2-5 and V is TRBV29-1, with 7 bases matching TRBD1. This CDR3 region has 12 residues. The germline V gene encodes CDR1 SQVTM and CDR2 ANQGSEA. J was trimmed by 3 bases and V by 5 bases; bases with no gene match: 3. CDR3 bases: TGCAGCGTTCGACAGGGAAAAGAGACCCAGTACTTC. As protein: CSVRQGKETQYF.

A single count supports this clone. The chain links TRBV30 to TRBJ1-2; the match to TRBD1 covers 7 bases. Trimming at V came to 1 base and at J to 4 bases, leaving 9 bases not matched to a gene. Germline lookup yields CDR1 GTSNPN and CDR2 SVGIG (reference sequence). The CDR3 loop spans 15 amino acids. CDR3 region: CAWSGLKTGSYGYTF. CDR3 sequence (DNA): TGTGCCTGGAGTGGGTTGAAGACAGGGAGCTATGGCTACACCTTC. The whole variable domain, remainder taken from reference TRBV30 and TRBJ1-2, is SQTIHQWPATLVQPVGSPLSLECTVEGTSNPNLYWYRQAAGRGLQLLFYSVGIGQISSEVPQNLSASRPQDRQFILSSKKLLLSDSGFYLCAWSGLKTGSYGYTFGSGTRLTVV.

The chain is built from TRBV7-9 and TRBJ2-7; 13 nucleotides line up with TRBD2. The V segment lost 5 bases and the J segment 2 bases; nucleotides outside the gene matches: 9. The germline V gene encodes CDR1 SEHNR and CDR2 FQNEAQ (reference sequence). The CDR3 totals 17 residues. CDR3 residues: CASSKDRGLAGTYEQYF. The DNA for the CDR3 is TGTGCCAGCAGCAAAGATAGGGGACTAGCGGGAACCTACGAGCAGTACTTC. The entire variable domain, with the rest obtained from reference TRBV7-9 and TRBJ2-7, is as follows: DTGVSQNPRHKITKRGQNVTFRCDPISEHNRLYWYRQTLGQGPEFLTYFQNEAQLEKSRLLSDRFSAERPKGSFSTLEIQRTEQGDSAMYLCASSKDRGLAGTYEQYFGPGTRLTVT.

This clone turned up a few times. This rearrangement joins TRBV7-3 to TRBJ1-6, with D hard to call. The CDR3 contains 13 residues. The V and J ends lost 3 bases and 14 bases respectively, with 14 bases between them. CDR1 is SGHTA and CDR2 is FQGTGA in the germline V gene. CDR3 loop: CASSFDPTGTLHF. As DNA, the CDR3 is TGTGCCAGCAGCTTTGACCCAACGGGCACCCTCCACTTT.

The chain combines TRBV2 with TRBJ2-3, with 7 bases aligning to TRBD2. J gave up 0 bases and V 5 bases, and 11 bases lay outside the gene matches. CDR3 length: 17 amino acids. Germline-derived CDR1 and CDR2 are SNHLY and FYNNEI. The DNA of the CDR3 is TGTGCCAGCAGTATGAGCGGGAAGAAGAGGAGCACAGATACGCAGTATTTT. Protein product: CASSMSGKKRSTDTQYF.